The 9 T cell receptor beta chains below were found in one sample sequenced in a study of type 1 regulatory T cells. Their target antigens are unknown. TCRdb redid the calling of the reads with MiXCR, one entry per CDR3 protein. The table has tens of thousands of distinct CDR3 sequences, roughly 50% seen once. Input material: cultured non-Tr1 T cells, either the whole culture or a sorted T cell fraction (not recorded which). These receptors were taken from a human donor in good health.

The V and J genes are TRBV11-2 and TRBJ2-3; 9 nucleotides match TRBD1. J gave up 4 bases and V 1 base, and 15 bases lay outside the gene matches. This CDR3 spans 19 amino acids. The germline gives CDR1 SGHAT, CDR2 FQNNGV. The CDR3 region has the DNA TGTGCCAGCAGCTTAGCTGGTGGGTGGAGGGACAGGGTTTCAGATACGCAGTATTTT. Protein product: CASSLAGGWRDRVSDTQYF.

This clonotype was counted only a few times. Compared with germline, one end of the junction differs, possibly owing to a read error. This chain uses TRBV11-2 with TRBJ2-7; possibly TRBD1 or TRBD2 for D (5 bases each). In germline, CDR1 is SGHAT, CDR2 FQNNGV. The CDR3 has 14 residues. The CDR3 region is CASSLDTGPYEQYF. CDR3 coding DNA: TGTGCCAGCAGCCTAGATACGGGGCCCTACGAGCAGTACTTC.

V usage is TRBV12-3 or TRBV12-4 and J usage is TRBJ1-1; D ambiguous. Trimming removed 3 bases at V and 9 bases at J, with 20 bases between. CDR3 size: 15 residues. The CDR3 protein is CASSFVAGSVVKAFF. In nucleotides, the CDR3 is TGTGCCAGCAGTTTCGTGGCGGGGTCCGTTGTGAAAGCTTTCTTT.

This chain links TRBV5-1 with TRBJ2-7, with D uncertain. Trimming took 4 bases from V and 6 from J, leaving 14 bases between them. The germline V gene has CDR1 SGHRS and CDR2 YFSETQ. The CDR3 totals 13 residues. The CDR3 nucleotides are TGCGCCAGCAGCCGCCGGGCATCATCCGAGCAGTACTTC. It codes for CASSRRASSEQYF.

The J gene is TRBJ2-7, the V gene TRBV7-2, with a possible D match to TRBD1 (5 bases). Trimming took off 3 bases at V and 6 bases at J, with 12 bases between the two ends. The germline CDR1 and CDR2 sequences are SGHTA and FQGNSA. The CDR3 is 13 residues long. CDR3 sequence (DNA): TGTGCCAGCAGCTTTAGACCTCAGGGCGAGCAGTACTTC. Translating it yields CASSFRPQGEQYF.

On this clonotype: Compared with germline, one end of the junction differs, possibly owing to a read error. This sequence joins TRBV20-1 and TRBJ2-7, with a weak D call TRBD1 (6 bases). The germline gives CDR1 DFQATT, CDR2 SNEGSKA (reference sequence). The CDR3 totals 13 residues. CDR3 sequence (DNA): TGCAGTGCTCGAGACAGGATCTCCTACGAGCAGTACTTC. Its protein is CSARDRISYEQYF.

There are a few counts of this clonotype. The rearrangement links TRBV10-3 to TRBJ1-2; D is unresolved. Germline loops: CDR1 ENHRY, CDR2 SYGVKD. Trimming stripped 7 bases from V and 0 bases from J, with 6 bases between. This CDR3 has 12 amino acids. The CDR3 is CAIKGTNYGYTF. As DNA, the CDR3 is TGTGCCATCAAGGGCACTAACTATGGCTACACCTTC.

This clonotype occurred a few times. V gene TRBV18 combines with J gene TRBJ2-5, with D unresolved. This CDR3 contains 13 residues. The V gene's germline CDR1 is KGHSH and CDR2 LQKENI. Trimming removed 1 base from V and 2 bases from J, with 5 bases in between. The CDR3 DNA reads TGTGCCAGCTCACCACTTCGGCAAGAGACCCAGTACTTC. The encoded protein is CASSPLRQETQYF.

Only a few counts were recorded for this clonotype. This sequence joins TRBV7-9 and TRBJ1-5; the D is unclear. Looked up from germline, CDR1 is SEHNR and CDR2 is FQNEAQ (reference sequence). The CDR3 loop spans 14 amino acids. The ends were cut back, 8 bases at V and 5 bases at J, with 16 bases in the middle. This CDR3 reads CASASRRDDQPQHF. CDR3 nucleotide sequence: TGTGCCAGCGCCTCAAGGAGGGATGATCAGCCCCAGCATTTT.